This record looks at one TCR beta chain sequence and its context. Relative to the germline gene, one junction end is altered; a read error may explain this. This entry is derived from a study of T cells of healthy individuals. TCRdb re-called the 5' RACE reads through MiXCR, storing one row per CDR3 protein. The top ten hold around 16% of the sample, which has about 53,000 distinct CDR3 sequences, approximately 14% seen once. The length of the CDR3 is 14 residues. From germline, CDR1 is DFQATT and CDR2 SNEGSKA (reference sequence). This TCR was sampled from a human donor in good health. The gene calls are TRBV20-1 and TRBJ2-5; tentative D call: TRBD2 (5 bases). CDR3 in DNA: TGCAGTGCTAGACTGGCCGACCTTGGGGAGACCCGGTACTTC. This translates into CSARLADLGETRYF.